This entry lists 2 T cell receptor beta chains sequenced from one sample in a study of cytomegalovirus exposure and HLA in healthy donors. Vbeta (60) and Jbeta (13) primers were used in the PCR. Data came from immunoSEQ multiplex PCR; TCRdb stores just in-frame clones and leaves some out. Of some 200,000 clones listed, about 85% are singletons. The sequenced sample consisted of PBMCs. The receptors were gathered from a male donor in good health and CMV-seropositive.

This chain links TRBV4-2 with TRBJ2-1, with D hard to call. This CDR3 has 13 residues. Trimming removed 5 bases at V and 2 bases at J, with 7 bases between. Germline V gene lookup returns CDR1 LGHNA and CDR2 YNFKEQ. CDR3 sequence reads: CASSTSAYNEQFF. In nucleotides, the CDR3 is TGTGCCAGCAGCACGTCGGCCTACAATGAGCAGTTCTTC.

The chain recombines TRBV11-2 with TRBJ2-2; no definite D call. The CDR3 has 14 residues. In germline, CDR1 is SGHAT, CDR2 FQNNGV. Deletions cut 1 base from V and 7 bases from J, with 10 bases between. The CDR3 DNA is TGTGCCAGCAGCTTAGCGGCTGGGCACGGGGAGCTGTTTTTT. Translation gives CASSLAAGHGELFF. The full variable domain, completed using reference TRBV11-2 and TRBJ2-2, is EAGVAQSPRYKIIEKRQSVAFWCNPISGHATLYWYQQILGQGPKLLIQFQNNGVVDDSQLPKDRFSAERLKGVDSTLKIQPAKLEDSAVYLCASSLAAGHGELFFGEGSRLTVL.